The next 20 T cell receptor beta chains were all read from a single sample in a study of human T cells and chemical hapten exposure. TCRdb reanalysed the RACE reads using MiXCR and keeps one entry per CDR3 protein. The sample yields 45,000 to 65,000 distinct CDR3 sequences, around 10% seen once. Regarding time point: pre-sensitization, week 0. The treatment was: therapeutic diphenylcyclopropenone sensitization with weekly scalp DPC. The sample was whole blood, taken in connection with sensitization to the hapten diphenylcyclopropenone (DPC). The receptor set was obtained from a man aged 35 to 55 with alopecia areata. Some clones in this sample may be carry-over from other donors' samples.

V gene TRBV24-1 combines with J gene TRBJ2-1; 10 bases map to TRBD2. This CDR3 contains 15 residues. Germline CDR1 is KGHDR and CDR2 is SFDVKD. Trimming cost V 4 bases and J 8 bases; bases outside gene matches: 7. The CDR3 protein is CATSDPGLAVYEQFF. The CDR3 nucleotides read TGTGCCACCAGTGACCCCGGACTAGCGGTGTATGAGCAGTTCTTC.

This clonotype was seen ten or more times. The chain is built from TRBV20-1 and TRBJ2-5, with TRBD2 matching over 13 bases. Germline V lookup: CDR1 DFQATT, CDR2 SNEGSKA (reference sequence). The CDR3 contains 14 residues. The V gene end was trimmed by 3 bases and the J gene end by 5 bases; junction bases not matched to a gene: 3. CDR3 nucleotide sequence: TGCAGTGCTAGGACTAGCGGGAGGTTGGAGACCCAGTACTTC. It translates to CSARTSGRLETQYF.

The J gene is TRBJ2-3, the V gene TRBV5-4; no clear D. The ends were cut back, 2 bases at V and 5 bases at J, with 15 bases in the middle. Germline V gene lookup returns CDR1 SGHNT and CDR2 YYREEE (reference sequence). The CDR3 has 15 amino acids. This chain's CDR3 is CASSFGHESGDTQYF. CDR3 in DNA: TGTGCCAGCAGCTTCGGGCACGAGTCAGGAGATACGCAGTATTTT. Full variable domain (remainder filled in from reference TRBV5-4 and TRBJ2-3): ETGVTQSPTHLIKTRGQQVTLRCSSQSGHNTVSWYQQALGQGPQFIFQYYREEENGRGNFPPRFSGLQFPNYSSELNVNALELDDSALYLCASSFGHESGDTQYFGPGTRLTVL.

This clonotype was seen only a few times. J is TRBJ2-4 and V is TRBV24-1; D might be TRBD1 (5 bases). This CDR3 has 15 residues. The germline CDR1 and CDR2 sequences are KGHDR and SFDVKD. V shed 2 bases and J shed 0 bases, with 7 bases lying between them. The CDR3 is CATSDSGLAKNIQYF. The CDR3 region has the DNA TGTGCCACCAGTGATTCAGGGTTAGCCAAAAACATTCAGTACTTC.

The table lists this clonotype with many counts. The genes are TRBV3-1 and TRBJ2-2; unclear D gene. Trimming stripped 2 bases from V and 7 bases from J, with 2 bases between. This CDR3 is built from 11 residues. Germline-derived CDR1 and CDR2 are LGHDT and YNNKEL (reference sequence). The CDR3 loop reads CASSQHGELFF. CDR3 nucleotide sequence: TGTGCCAGCAGCCAACACGGGGAGCTGTTTTTT.

This clonotype was counted ten times or more. The genes are TRBV27 and TRBJ2-3; D is unclear. The germline gives CDR1 MNHEY, CDR2 SMNVEV (reference sequence). This CDR3 contains 14 residues. Trimming removed 2 bases from V and 6 bases from J, with 12 bases in between. The CDR3: CASSLKAPWDTQYF. The CDR3 coding sequence is TGTGCCAGCAGTTTAAAGGCCCCTTGGGATACGCAGTATTTT.

This clonotype was counted many times. The chain carries TRBV20-1 and TRBJ2-7; 8 bases line up with TRBD2. V shed 0 bases and J 2 bases; nucleotides not matched to a gene: 6. The CDR3 spans 15 residues. Per the germline V gene, CDR1 is DFQATT and CDR2 is SNEGSKA (reference sequence). This CDR3 is CSARDISGSPYEQYF. Here the CDR3 DNA reads TGCAGTGCTAGAGATATCAGCGGGAGCCCCTACGAGCAGTACTTC.

The sample holds a few counts of this clonotype. V is TRBV20-1 and J is TRBJ2-7; TRBD1 agrees at 11 bases. CDR3 size: 15 residues. Germline CDR1 and CDR2: DFQATT and SNEGSKA (reference sequence). After removal of 6 bases from V and 5 bases from J, the junction contained 12 bases not matched to a gene. The CDR3 is CSANLRTGGIDEQYF. The CDR3 region has the DNA TGCAGTGCAAACTTAAGGACAGGGGGCATCGACGAGCAGTACTTC.

This clonotype was counted at least ten times. V usage is TRBV29-1 and J usage is TRBJ2-1; D uncertain. Trimming took 5 bases from V and 6 from J, leaving 5 bases between them. The CDR3 totals 10 residues. Germline lookup yields CDR1 SQVTM and CDR2 ANQGSEA. The DNA of the CDR3 is TGCAGCGTTCACGGCAATGAGCAGTTCTTC. Its translation: CSVHGNEQFF.

J is TRBJ2-5 and V is TRBV7-2, with D uncertain. Between the trimmed V and J ends, which lost 1 base and 6 bases, there was a span of 15 bases. The CDR3 covers 15 residues. Germline CDR1 is SGHTA and CDR2 is FQGNSA. The CDR3 loop is CASSLEGSLVKTQYF. Written as DNA, the CDR3 is TGTGCCAGCAGCTTAGAGGGTAGCCTAGTAAAGACCCAGTACTTC.

This chain uses TRBV11-2 with TRBJ2-3, with 8 bases fitting TRBD2. The CDR3 extends over 16 amino acids. Trimming took 4 bases from V and 1 from J; bases not matched to a gene: 7. CDR1 is SGHAT and CDR2 is FQNNGV in the germline V gene. The CDR3 DNA follows: TGTGCCAGCAGCTCCCCCCGGGAGGGAGGCACAGATACGCAGTATTTT. It is translated as CASSSPREGGTDTQYF.

The rearrangement uses TRBV4-3 and TRBJ1-6; 7 bases are a match to TRBD1. The germline CDR1 and CDR2 sequences are LGHNA and YSLEER. CDR3 length: 16 amino acids. The ends lost 0 bases at V and 7 bases at J; junction bases unmatched: 6. The CDR3, as DNA: TGCGCCAGCAGCCAAGAGGAGGGCAGGGGGAATTCACCCCTCCACTTT. Amino acid sequence: CASSQEEGRGNSPLHF.

By its share, this clonotype is hyperexpanded. V and J are TRBV12-3 or TRBV12-4 and TRBJ2-2; the D gene is possibly TRBD2 (5 bases). The CDR3 is 19 amino acids. Trimming removed 1 base at V and 1 base at J, with 19 bases between. The CDR3 here is CASSLGAREATVNTGELFF. DNA of the CDR3: TGTGCCAGCAGTTTAGGAGCCCGGGAAGCCACGGTGAACACCGGGGAGCTGTTTTTT.

This clonotype was recorded many times. The V and J genes are TRBV7-3 and TRBJ2-2; D remains ambiguous. Trimming took off 4 bases at V and 5 bases at J, with 8 bases between the two ends. The germline CDR1 and CDR2 sequences are SGHTA and FQGTGA. This CDR3 has 13 amino acids. CDR3 residues: CASSSYRTGELFF. CDR3 nucleotides: TGTGCCAGCAGCTCATACAGAACCGGGGAGCTGTTTTTT.

This clonotype occurred a few times. The chain combines TRBV20-1 with TRBJ2-4, with 7 positions matching TRBD2. The trim removed 0 bases at V and 0 bases at J, leaving 14 bases unmatched. The CDR3 runs to 19 residues. The germline V gene encodes CDR1 DFQATT and CDR2 SNEGSKA (reference sequence). CDR3 sequence reads: CSARDIRAGELLAKNIQYF. The CDR3 nucleotides are TGCAGTGCTAGAGATATTAGGGCGGGAGAGTTACTAGCCAAAAACATTCAGTACTTC.

The V and J genes are TRBV24-1 and TRBJ2-1, with D unclear. Between the trimmed V and J ends, which lost 4 bases and 1 base, there was a span of 13 bases. This CDR3 has 16 residues. CDR1 is KGHDR, CDR2 SFDVKD, per germline. In DNA form, the CDR3 reads TGTGCCACCAGTGACTCGCTGAGGTCTTCCTACAATGAGCAGTTCTTC. Encoded protein: CATSDSLRSSYNEQFF.

This clonotype came up many times. The rearrangement joins TRBV3-1 to TRBJ1-3; D perhaps matches TRBD1 (6 bases). Germline lookup yields CDR1 LGHDT and CDR2 YNNKEL (reference sequence). This CDR3 region has 15 residues. V was cut by 4 bases and J by 0 bases, with 10 bases left in between. The CDR3 bases are TGTGCCAGCAGCCGGACAGCTCTCTCTGGAAACACCATATATTTT. Amino acid sequence: CASSRTALSGNTIYF.

This clonotype has a count of ten or more. The gene calls are TRBV11-3 and TRBJ2-5, with 11 positions matching TRBD2. The V gene's germline CDR1 is SGHNT and CDR2 YENEEA. The CDR3 has 15 amino acids. V was clipped by 5 bases and J by 4 bases; unmatched bases: 6. In nucleotides, the CDR3 is TGTGCCAGCAGCCCGGGGACTAGCGGCGGAGAGACCCAGTACTTC. Its protein is CASSPGTSGGETQYF.

This clonotype was observed at least ten times. The chain has TRBV20-1 and TRBJ2-2; 10 bases agree with TRBD2. CDR1 and CDR2 from the germline V gene are DFQATT and SNEGSKA (reference sequence). CDR3 size: 14 residues. V trimming: 2 bases; J trimming: 3 bases; junction bases outside the gene matches: 0. DNA for the CDR3: TGCAGTGCTAGACTAGCGGGAGACACCGGGGAGCTGTTTTTT. This sequence encodes CSARLAGDTGELFF.

This clonotype has ten or more counts. The CDR3 sequence is CASSPPGVTYEQYF. Here the CDR3 DNA reads TGTGCCAGCAGTCCCCCAGGGGTCACCTACGAGCAGTACTTC. The V and J genes are TRBV27 and TRBJ2-7, with D perhaps matching TRBD1 (6 bases). The ends were cut back, 5 bases at V and 2 bases at J, with 13 bases in the middle. This CDR3 spans 14 amino acids. Germline V gives CDR1 MNHEY, CDR2 SMNVEV (reference sequence).